This T cell receptor (beta chain) was captured by sequencing in a study of cytomegalovirus exposure and HLA in healthy donors. Germline CDR1 and CDR2: SEHNR and FQNEAQ (reference sequence). Trimming removed 5 bases from V and 11 bases from J, with 12 bases in between. This CDR3 has 12 residues. 13 Jbeta primers and 60 Vbeta primers were used for the PCR. Libraries were prepared by immunoSEQ multiplex PCR; TCRdb keeps only in-frame clonotypes and omits some of them. The table lists approximately 220,000 clones, more than 60% of them singletons. Notes on the study in general: Upon later analysis, TCR association rates were observed to vary by HLA locus, being highest for DRB1 and lowest for HLA-C. Cytomegalovirus-associated TCR beta chains were listed, numbering over 150. Later analysis demonstrated an association between a missense DCLRE1C variant and TCR beta V- and J-gene trimming.

As concerns this clone: What it binds is not known.

The TCR sequence derives from a man aged 40-55 years in good health and CMV-seronegative. The V and J genes are TRBV7-9 and TRBJ1-4; D gene unclear. The sequenced sample was PBMCs. CDR3 sequence (DNA): TGTGCCAGCAGCCCCGAGTTGGTGAAACTGTTTTTT. This gives the protein CASSPELVKLFF.